Below are 10 T cell receptor beta chains sequenced from a single sample in a study of PD-1 blockade in classical Hodgkin lymphoma. Time point described: cycle 4 day 1 (C4D1), after less than 7 weeks of nivolumab. Every patient experienced relapse after autologous stem cell transplantation, and brentuximab vedotin exposure varied. The CD4+ T cells used were purified from thawed PBMCs through magnetic negative selection. TCRdb's copy holds only in-frame clones and misses some; the assay was immunoSEQ multiplex PCR. The sample shows roughly 29,000 clones, approximately 85% of them seen only once. The sample here was CD4+ T cells from blood, taken before the fourth cycle of nivolumab. These TCRs come from a human donor with classical Hodgkin lymphoma.

The chain is built from TRBV10-3 and TRBJ1-3, with D unclear. Trimming took 0 bases from V and 0 from J, leaving 6 bases between them. Germline CDR1 reads ENHRY; CDR2 reads SYGVKD. The CDR3 loop spans 15 amino acids. CDR3 residues: CAISESGFSGNTIYF. For the CDR3, the DNA is TGTGCCATCAGTGAGTCCGGTTTCTCTGGAAACACCATATATTTT.

J is TRBJ1-1 and V is TRBV25-1, with D perhaps TRBD1 (5 bases). This CDR3 comprises 12 residues. The V end was cut by 4 bases, the J end by 5 bases, with 8 bases between. Germline V gives CDR1 MGHDK, CDR2 SYGVNS. The CDR3 region has the DNA TGTGCCAGCAGTGCCGGACAAACTGAAGCTTTCTTT. Translating it yields CASSAGQTEAFF.

V is TRBV18 and J is TRBJ1-1; TRBD1 is a possible D gene (5 bases). Trimming shortened V by 3 bases and J by 4 bases, and 18 bases separated the two germline ends. This CDR3 has 16 residues. Germline assignment: CDR1 KGHSH and CDR2 LQKENI. The CDR3 DNA reads as TGTGCCAGCTCACCGGGGTTTAGGGGTATCGCCACTGAAGCTTTCTTT. It encodes CASSPGFRGIATEAFF.

The rearrangement joins TRBV7-9 to TRBJ2-1, with 8 positions matching TRBD2. CDR3 length: 14 amino acids. CDR1 is SEHNR, CDR2 FQNEAQ, per germline (reference sequence). J lost 7 bases, V lost 5 bases, and 7 bases had no gene match. In DNA, the CDR3 is TGTGCCAGCAGCCTTAGCGGGACTGGAAATGAGCAGTTCTTC. Translating gives CASSLSGTGNEQFF.

The V gene is TRBV10-3, the J gene TRBJ1-2; the match to TRBD1 covers 11 bases. The CDR3 consists of 13 residues. Germline lookup yields CDR1 ENHRY and CDR2 SYGVKD. V lost 10 bases, J lost 7 bases, and 8 bases stayed unmatched. The CDR3 here is CATSGQGAIGYTF. The CDR3 region has the DNA TGTGCCACCTCCGGACAGGGGGCGATTGGCTACACCTTC.

About this clone itself: The same CDR3 can be traced to other DNA sequences in this sample. The V and J genes are TRBV18 and TRBJ1-3; 7 positions agree with TRBD1. Unmatched junction bases numbered 2, after V lost 2 bases and J lost 1 base. The CDR3 is 15 amino acids. Looked up from germline, CDR1 is KGHSH and CDR2 is LQKENI. CDR3 residues: CASSPDRASGNTIYF. The DNA of the CDR3 is TGTGCCAGCTCACCAGACAGGGCTTCTGGAAACACCATATATTTT. The whole variable domain, remainder taken from reference TRBV18 and TRBJ1-3, is NAGVMQNPRHLVRRRGQEARLRCSPMKGHSHVYWYRQLPEEGLKFMVYLQKENIIDESGMPKERFSAEFPKEGPSILRIQQVVRGDSAAYFCASSPDRASGNTIYFGEGSWLTVV.

The chain couples TRBV7-2 to TRBJ2-7; D assignment may be TRBD1 or TRBD2 (6 bases each). This CDR3 is 16 amino acids long. Trimming removed 7 bases from V and 2 bases from J, with 21 bases in between. Germline CDR1 is SGHTA and CDR2 is FQGNSA. CDR3 in DNA: TGTGCCAGCAACCGAGCCGGAGGGGGACTCGCCTACGAGCAGTACTTC. Amino acids: CASNRAGGGLAYEQYF. Combining the CDR3 with reference TRBV7-2 and TRBJ2-7 gives the whole variable domain GAGVSQSPSNKVTEKGKDVELRCDPISGHTALYWYRQSLGQGLEFLIYFQGNSAPDKSGLPSDRFSAERTGGSVSTLTIQRTQQEDSAVYLCASNRAGGGLAYEQYFGPGTRLTVT.

This chain connects TRBV7-9 to TRBJ2-5; D may be TRBD1 (5 bases). The CDR3 is 14 residues long. Germline V gene sequence: CDR1 SEHNR, CDR2 FQNEAQ (reference sequence). V was trimmed by 1 base and J by 5 bases, leaving 11 bases between them. The CDR3 DNA follows: TGTGCCAGCAGCTTAGTAGGGGTTTCGGAGACCCAGTACTTC. This gives the protein CASSLVGVSETQYF.

This clone has a handful of counts. V usage is TRBV7-2 and J usage is TRBJ2-7; tentatively, D is TRBD1 (5 bases). CDR1 is SGHTA and CDR2 is FQGNSA in the germline V gene. The CDR3 extends over 12 amino acids. V lost 1 base and J lost 6, with 7 bases in between. This CDR3 is CASSLDRTEQYF. CDR3 bases: TGTGCCAGCAGCTTAGACAGGACCGAGCAGTACTTC.

V and J are TRBV5-4 and TRBJ2-5; 10 nucleotides match TRBD2. J gave up 5 bases and V 4 bases, and 11 bases lay outside the gene matches. Per the germline V gene, CDR1 is SGHNT and CDR2 is YYREEE (reference sequence). CDR3 size: 16 residues. CDR3 sequence: CASSLPLAGGMETQYF. CDR3 bases: TGTGCCAGCAGCCTCCCCTTAGCGGGAGGCATGGAGACCCAGTACTTC. The whole variable domain, filled in from reference TRBV5-4 and TRBJ2-5, reads ETGVTQSPTHLIKTRGQQVTLRCSSQSGHNTVSWYQQALGQGPQFIFQYYREEENGRGNFPPRFSGLQFPNYSSELNVNALELDDSALYLCASSLPLAGGMETQYFGPGTRLLVL.